This T cell receptor beta chain was sequenced for a study of T cell responses to AZD1222 COVID-19 vaccine. Libraries were prepared by immunoSEQ multiplex PCR; TCRdb keeps only in-frame clonotypes and omits some of them. In the table there are more than 85,000 clones, around 90% of which are singletons. The germline gives CDR1 MNHEY, CDR2 SMNVEV (reference sequence). This CDR3 is built from 15 residues. V was pared by 8 bases and J by 4 bases, with 11 bases of the junction left unmatched. The J gene is TRBJ2-7, the V gene TRBV27, with 10 bases lining up with TRBD2. The receptor comes from an adult in good health. The sequenced sample was peripheral blood, obtained on day 0 of AZD1222 vaccination. The CDR3, as DNA: TGTGCCAGCCCCCCTCTAGCGGGGGATAGATACGAGCAGTACTTC. Translated, it gives CASPPLAGDRYEQYF.